A single TCR beta chain is shown here with its context. The germline CDR1 and CDR2 sequences are MNHEY and SMNVEV (reference sequence). The ends lost 0 bases at V and 7 bases at J; junction bases unmatched: 3. CDR3 length: 15 amino acids. The sample belongs to a study of blood T cell repertoires in COVID-19. Assay used: immunoSEQ multiplex PCR; TCRdb lists only in-frame clones, some missing. The sample holds about 200,000 clones; about 93% are singletons and the top ten take 0.8% to 1%. The material sequenced was peripheral blood. The genes are TRBV27 and TRBJ1-4; 9 bases agree with TRBD1. The TCR was taken from a man between 60 and 75 years old with COVID-19, enrolled during active disease. The CDR3 DNA reads TGTGCCAGCAGTTTATCTGGGACAGGGTTTGAAAAACTGTTTTTT. Its translation is CASSLSGTGFEKLFF.